The entry below gives a single T cell receptor beta chain sequence along with its context. Its specificity is unknown. Genomic DNA of every subset was divided equally among multiple immunoSEQ plates. Method: immunoSEQ multiplex PCR; TCRdb's copy keeps in-frame clones and lacks some. Here the sample spans about 2.5 million clones, roughly 90% being singletons. The sample belongs to a study of shared clonotypes between healthy human individuals. Study-level findings and limits: Tissues were not sampled, only blood, and their repertoires likely differ.

Germline V gene lookup returns CDR1 GTSNPN and CDR2 SVGIG (reference sequence). This CDR3 comprises 15 residues. J lost 3 bases, V lost 2 bases, and 7 bases had no gene match. The chain employs TRBV30 and TRBJ2-3, with TRBD2 identical over 8 bases. The material sequenced was naive CD4+ T cells from PBMCs. Noted subset: CD45RA+ positively selected. This sequence originates from a young man in good health. Some clones in this sample may be carry-over from other donors' samples. CDR3 nucleotide sequence: TGTGCCTGGAGTTTCAATAGCGGGATGACAGATACGCAGTATTTT. Encoded protein: CAWSFNSGMTDTQYF.